These 5 T cell receptor beta chains were sequenced from one sample in a study of blood T cell repertoires in COVID-19. Profiled with immunoSEQ multiplex PCR; TCRdb holds only in-frame clones, not every one. The sample lists hundreds of thousands of clones; about four fifths were seen once. Source material: peripheral blood. These receptors all stem from a woman older than 75 with COVID-19, enrolled during active disease.

This rearrangement joins TRBV27 to TRBJ2-3; 8 nucleotides line up with TRBD2. CDR1 and CDR2 (germline): MNHEY, SMNVEV (reference sequence). The CDR3 is made up of 17 amino acids. The trim removed 6 bases at V and 1 base at J, leaving 12 bases unmatched. CDR3 DNA: TGTGCCAGCAGCCGAGCTGGGACTAGGGTAGGCACAGATACGCAGTATTTT. Translated: CASSRAGTRVGTDTQYF.

Many counts were recorded for this clone. This sequence joins TRBV6-5 and TRBJ1-3; possibly TRBD1 for D (6 bases). Germline-derived CDR1 and CDR2 are MNHEY and SVGAGI. V lost 6 bases and J 0 bases, leaving 12 bases between the germline ends. The CDR3 runs 15 residues. CDR3 residues: CASRLTGTSGNTIYF. The DNA for the CDR3 is TGTGCCAGCAGACTTACAGGGACCTCTGGAAACACCATATATTTT.

CDR3 DNA sequence: TGCGCCAGCAGCTTAGGTCCGGCTAGCGGGAGGAAGAATGAGCAGTTCTTC. Translating it yields CASSLGPASGRKNEQFF. The J gene is TRBJ2-1, the V gene TRBV5-1, with 11 bases aligning to TRBD2. The germline CDR1 and CDR2 sequences are SGHRS and YFSETQ. Germline trimming cut 2 bases from V and 7 bases from J; bases unmatched to any gene: 11. CDR3 length equals 17 residues. Based on the CDR3 plus reference TRBV5-1 and TRBJ2-1, the full variable domain is KAGVTQTPRYLIKTRGQQVTLSCSPISGHRSVSWYQQTPGQGLQFLFEYFSETQRNKGNFPGRFSGRQFSNSRSEMNVSTLELGDSALYLCASSLGPASGRKNEQFFGPGTRLTVL.

The rearrangement links TRBV3-1 (or the pseudogene TRBV3-2) to TRBJ2-7; TRBD1 is a possible D gene (7 bases). The germline V gene encodes CDR1 LGHDT and CDR2 YNNKEL (reference sequence). Between the trimmed V and J ends, which lost 4 bases and 9 bases, there was a span of 22 bases. The CDR3 is made up of 15 amino acids. The chain's CDR3 is CASSLPGSGGTGQYF. CDR3 bases: TGTGCCAGCAGCCTACCAGGATCAGGGGGGACGGGGCAGTACTTC.

This chain connects TRBV7-2 to TRBJ1-2, with TRBD1 identical over 7 bases. Germline trimming cut 6 bases from V and 8 bases from J; bases unmatched to any gene: 6. There are 12 residues in the CDR3. Germline-derived CDR1 and CDR2 are SGHTA and FQGNSA. The CDR3 loop is CASSRTGRGYTF. The CDR3 coding sequence is TGTGCCAGCAGTAGGACAGGCAGAGGCTACACCTTC.